The 17 T cell receptor beta chains presented below share a single source sample, sequenced in a study of cytomegalovirus exposure and HLA in healthy donors. The PCR made use of 60 Vbeta and 13 Jbeta primers. The method was immunoSEQ multiplex PCR; TCRdb's version includes in-frame clones alone and lacks a portion of them. The sample comprises 95,000 to 130,000 clones, about 86% of which are singletons, and 3.9% rests with the top ten. Material for sequencing was PBMCs. Receptors originate from a woman aged 25 to 45 in good health and CMV-seronegative.

This chain joins TRBV29-1 and TRBJ2-7; 7 bases map to TRBD2. V lost 2 bases to trimming and J lost 0 bases; unmatched junction nucleotides: 7. This CDR3 comprises 15 residues. Germline V gives CDR1 SQVTM, CDR2 ANQGSEA. The CDR3 region is CSVETPGTNSYEQYF. The CDR3 DNA follows: TGCAGCGTTGAAACCCCCGGGACTAACTCCTACGAGCAGTACTTC.

V usage is TRBV7-2 and J usage is TRBJ2-1; 7 bases match TRBD2. Unmatched junction bases numbered 11, after V lost 8 bases and J lost 4 bases. Germline V gene lookup returns CDR1 SGHTA and CDR2 FQGNSA. This CDR3 is built from 15 residues. The CDR3 is CASGRGASGYNEQFF. CDR3 in DNA: TGTGCCAGCGGGAGAGGGGCTAGCGGATACAATGAGCAGTTCTTC.

The chain combines TRBV7-9 with TRBJ2-1; D uncertain. This CDR3 contains 13 residues. V was pared by 4 bases and J by 3 bases, with 7 bases between. Germline V gives CDR1 SEHNR, CDR2 FQNEAQ (reference sequence). The CDR3: CASSSVYYNEQFF. The CDR3, as DNA: TGTGCCAGCAGCTCCGTTTACTACAATGAGCAGTTCTTC.

This clone was seen a handful of times. J is TRBJ1-1 and V is TRBV19; TRBD1 matches at 10 bases. Germline assignment: CDR1 LNHDA and CDR2 SQIVND (reference sequence). J gave up 1 base and V 5 bases, and 10 bases lay outside the gene matches. The CDR3 covers 17 residues. CDR3: CASSSYRDRGRNTEAFF. DNA for the CDR3: TGTGCCAGTAGTTCATACCGGGACAGGGGAAGGAACACTGAAGCTTTCTTT.

The rearrangement uses TRBV4-1 and TRBJ1-2; D might be TRBD1 (6 bases). The V end lost 4 bases, the J end lost 11 bases, and 17 bases lay between the germline ends. Germline-derived CDR1 and CDR2 are MGHRA and YSYEKL. CDR3 length: 13 amino acids. The CDR3, as DNA: TGCGCCAGCAGCCCATCTACTGGGGGCCCATACACCTTC. It is translated as CASSPSTGGPYTF.

The V gene is TRBV4-2, the J gene TRBJ2-5, with D possibly being TRBD2 (6 bases). Germline V lookup: CDR1 LGHNA, CDR2 YNFKEQ. The CDR3 runs to 18 residues. V was shortened by 1 base and J by 0 bases, with 18 bases between the two germline ends. The DNA for the CDR3 is TGTGCCAGCAGCCAAGGGTGGAAGGCTAGCGAGTACCAAGAGACCCAGTACTTC. Protein product: CASSQGWKASEYQETQYF.

The rearrangement joins TRBV9 to TRBJ2-1; 9 bases agree with TRBD2. V gave up 3 bases and J gave up 4 bases; unmatched junction bases: 5. This CDR3 is built from 15 residues. Germline V gene lookup returns CDR1 SGDLS and CDR2 YYNGEE. This CDR3 reads CASSAGTSPYNEQFF. The CDR3, as DNA: TGTGCCAGCAGCGCCGGGACTAGCCCTTACAATGAGCAGTTCTTC.

This clone was seen just once. The rearrangement links TRBV4-3 to TRBJ2-1, with 7 bases matching TRBD2. This CDR3 has 15 amino acids. From germline, CDR1 is LGHNA and CDR2 YSLEER. V was clipped by 0 bases and J by 2 bases; unmatched bases: 1. CDR3 amino acids: CASSQDLAAYNEQFF. CDR3 nucleotides: TGCGCCAGCAGCCAAGATCTAGCGGCCTACAATGAGCAGTTCTTC.

The chain recombines TRBV18 with TRBJ1-5; 12 bases are shared with TRBD1. The length of the CDR3 is 16 residues. Germline loops: CDR1 KGHSH, CDR2 LQKENI. The trim removed 3 bases at V and 9 bases at J, leaving 9 bases unmatched. This chain's CDR3 is CASSPSRDRGPLPQHF. The CDR3 bases are TGTGCCAGCTCACCTTCCCGGGACAGGGGGCCGTTGCCCCAGCATTTT.

The chain joins TRBV7-2 to TRBJ2-2; the match to TRBD2 covers 8 bases. V lost 4 bases to trimming and J lost 6 bases; unmatched junction nucleotides: 1. Germline CDR1 SGHTA, CDR2 FQGNSA. There are 13 residues in the CDR3. For the CDR3, the DNA is TGTGCCAGCAGCTCGGGACTAGCCGGGGAGCTGTTTTTT. It codes for CASSSGLAGELFF.

The rearrangement joins TRBV27 to TRBJ2-5; tentative D call: TRBD1 (5 bases). V lost 3 bases, J lost 11 bases, and 13 bases lay in between. The germline V gene has CDR1 MNHEY and CDR2 SMNVEV (reference sequence). The CDR3 has 12 residues. The CDR3 DNA reads as TGTGCCAGCAGTTTCGGCAGGGATAAGCAGTACTTC. Its translation is CASSFGRDKQYF.

The chain carries TRBV29-1 and TRBJ1-1; 9 bases line up with TRBD1. This CDR3 region has 16 residues. The germline CDR1 and CDR2 sequences are SQVTM and ANQGSEA. With V trimmed by 3 bases and J by 2 bases, 10 bases remained unmatched. Here the CDR3 reads CSVDGVQGAGNTEAFF. The CDR3 DNA reads as TGCAGCGTTGACGGGGTACAGGGGGCCGGAAACACTGAAGCTTTCTTT.

This clone was observed a handful of times. The rearrangement uses TRBV5-5 and TRBJ1-1, with D unresolved. Deletions cut 1 base from V and 0 bases from J, with 13 bases between. The CDR3 sequence is 16 residues long. In germline, CDR1 is SGHKS, CDR2 YYEKEE (reference sequence). In nucleotides, the CDR3 is TGTGCCAGCAGCTTGAGCTATCGCCTTCTGAACACTGAAGCTTTCTTT. This encodes CASSLSYRLLNTEAFF.

The chain employs TRBV10-1 and TRBJ2-5; weak D call: TRBD2 (5 bases). Germline assignment: CDR1 WNHNN and CDR2 SYGVQD (reference sequence). V was pared by 8 bases and J by 2 bases, with 12 bases between. The CDR3 runs to 13 residues. The DNA for the CDR3 is TGCGCCAGCCACGGAGGCGGGCAAGAGACCCAGTACTTC. Protein: CASHGGGQETQYF.

This chain connects TRBV11-3 to TRBJ2-7; 8 nucleotides line up with TRBD1. Trimming removed 6 bases from V and 5 bases from J; junction bases left unmatched: 9. Germline CDR1 SGHNT, CDR2 YENEEA. CDR3 length: 14 residues. The CDR3 region has the DNA TGTGCCAGCAGTACCGGGACAGGAGGCCACGAGCAGTACTTC. This encodes CASSTGTGGHEQYF.

The rearrangement links TRBV19 to TRBJ2-1; 8 positions agree with TRBD1. The CDR3 sequence is 16 residues long. With 6 bases clipped from V and 5 bases from J, the junction kept 12 bases outside the gene matches. Looked up from germline, CDR1 is LNHDA and CDR2 is SQIVND (reference sequence). CDR3 residues: CASSPLIGQGDNEQFF. CDR3 DNA sequence: TGTGCCAGTAGCCCGCTTATAGGACAGGGCGACAATGAGCAGTTCTTC.

The chain uses TRBV7-2 and TRBJ2-3; D gene uncertain. The germline gives CDR1 SGHTA, CDR2 FQGNSA. The CDR3 contains 12 residues. The germline V and J ends were trimmed by 5 bases and 3 bases, with 6 bases remaining between them. Here the CDR3 reads CASSTFTDTQYF. CDR3 in DNA: TGTGCCAGCAGCACTTTTACAGATACGCAGTATTTT.